This entry is about one T cell receptor (beta chain). What it recognizes is unknown. Trimming shortened V by 5 bases and J by 12 bases, and 14 bases separated the two germline ends. CDR1 and CDR2 from the germline V gene are DFQATT and SNEGSKA (reference sequence). This CDR3 region has 11 residues. TCRdb's table, derived via immunoSEQ multiplex PCR, lists solely in-frame clones and lacks some. The table records approximately 700,000 clones, 73% of them present only once. The data were obtained in a study of shared clonotypes between healthy human individuals. Study-level findings and limits: Sample collection involved blood only; tissue repertoires are likely different. Sharing across four donors was highest in naive CD4 (around 5%) and lowest in memory CD8 (0.4%). Clonotype sharing among donors likely depends on sequencing depth.

Sequenced sample: memory CD4+ T cells sorted from blood. Subset indicated: CD45RA-negative fraction. The receptor's source is a woman in her twenties or thirties in good health. This chain connects TRBV20-1 to TRBJ2-1; D is unclear. The CDR3 reads CSAHPPYGQFF. CDR3 DNA sequence: TGCAGTGCTCATCCTCCCTACGGGCAGTTCTTC.